Detailed here is one TCR beta chain. The antigen remains unidentified. Profiled with immunoSEQ multiplex PCR; TCRdb holds only in-frame clones, not every one. The repertoire includes roughly 74,000 clones, 65% to 90% of them detected once, and approximately 2% sits in the top ten. Germline CDR1 reads SEHNR; CDR2 reads FQNEAQ (reference sequence). The length of the CDR3 is 11 residues. The V and J ends lost 2 bases and 7 bases respectively, with 5 bases between them. Described time point: week 23, last vaccination. A 20-mer mutant IDH1 peptide at 300 ug was injected subcutaneously with topical imiquimod. The data were obtained in a study of a mutant IDH1 vaccine in newly diagnosed glioma. Whole-study context: Patients came in for eight vaccinations, in weeks 1, 3, 5, 7, 11, 15, 19 and 23. Previous treatment comprised radiotherapy, temozolomide, or both, mostly both. Regarding the study as a whole: Among all patients, vaccine-induced immune responses occurred in about 93%.

The V gene is TRBV7-9, the J gene TRBJ2-5; no clear D gene. The sequence was collected from a man aged 30 to 45 with glioma. Some clones in this sample may be carry-over from other donors' samples. The sequences come from PBMCs, collected from a glioma patient whose treatment included an IDH1 peptide vaccine. As DNA, the CDR3 is TGTGCCAGCAGCTTACACGGGACCCAGTACTTC. It encodes CASSLHGTQYF.